The clone carrying this TCR beta chain was counted a single time. The gene names here belong to mouse. The sample is drawn from a study of tissue T cells after allogeneic stem cell transplantation. The sample's time point: mouse harvest day 7 after allogeneic transplant. Each mouse received 10^7 T-cell-depleted marrow cells plus 10^6 splenic CD5+ T cells by tail vein. Produced via immunoSEQ multiplex PCR; TCRdb's table is partial and in-frame only. This table has 2,900 or so clones, roughly 50% appearing once. The sequence was collected from a female BALB/c mouse given C57BL/6 T cells with graft-versus-host disease after an allogeneic hematopoietic cell transplant. The sample consisted of spleen.

The sequenced CDR3 bases are TGTGCCAGCAGCCAAGAAGGGGGGCGGCAAAACACCTTGTAC. Residues: CASSQEGGRQNTLY. The full CDR3 sequence reads CASSQEGGRQNTLYF. The chain links TRBV2 to TRBJ2-4; D may be TRBD2 (7 bases). The CDR3 extends 1 residue past the end of the read, so its final part is completed from the germline J gene. V lost 0 bases and J 3 bases, leaving 10 bases between the germline ends. There are 15 residues in the CDR3. The V gene's germline CDR1 is LGHNA and CDR2 YSYQKL.